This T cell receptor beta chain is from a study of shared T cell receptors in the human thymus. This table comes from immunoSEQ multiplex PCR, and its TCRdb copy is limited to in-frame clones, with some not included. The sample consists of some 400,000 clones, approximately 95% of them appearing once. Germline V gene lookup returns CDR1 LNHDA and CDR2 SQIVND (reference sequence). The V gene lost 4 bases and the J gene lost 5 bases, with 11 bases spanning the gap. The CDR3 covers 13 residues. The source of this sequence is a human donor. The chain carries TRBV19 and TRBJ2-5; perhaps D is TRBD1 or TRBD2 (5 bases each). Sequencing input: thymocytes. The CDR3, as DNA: TGTGCCAGTAGTACGGGACCAGGGGAGACCCAGTACTTC. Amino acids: CASSTGPGETQYF.